This TCR beta chain is drawn from a study of CD8+ T cells in alopecia areata. Turning to the study itself: Affected scalp percentage gauged treated patients' severity. Study-wide points: Given one nonresponder, whether baseline CD8+ expansion relates to response remains uncertain. Between patients, shared TCR sequences were less clear than in mice. This was possibly due in part to HLA diversity in the patient population.

Sequencing templates came from extracted RNA that was reverse transcribed into cDNA. Measured with immunoSEQ multiplex PCR; TCRdb has only the in-frame clones, and not every one. Of around 200,000 clones in the sample, over 60% were seen once. Treatment noted: oral pan-JAK inhibitor, 5-10 mg twice daily. Notes on this clone: What it binds is unknown.

The CDR3 is 13 residues long. Germline V gene sequence: CDR1 SQVTM, CDR2 ANQGSEA. V gene TRBV29-1 combines with J gene TRBJ1-2; the match to TRBD1 covers 8 bases. The TCR originated in a human donor with alopecia areata. The sequencing used CD4+ T cells sorted from blood, collected at week 4, from a patient treated with tofacitinib. In DNA form, the CDR3 reads TGCAGTGCACCACACCCAGGGGGCCTGGGCTACACCTTC. Translated, it gives CSAPHPGGLGYTF.